This TCR beta chain was sequenced in a study of T cell responses to AZD1222 COVID-19 vaccine. Study in general: It was second doses at about 4 or about 12 weeks that were pooled. Study results and caveats: Females made up more of the donors, who were largely white British, and clonal diversity may have come out too low. Spike-wide vaccine-associated CD4 TCRs dominated at 160-218 and 743-854. Without day 14 samples, only post-peak T cell repertoires were studied.

Trimming stripped 6 bases from V and 5 bases from J, with 7 bases between. CDR3 length: 12 amino acids. Sequencing used immunoSEQ multiplex PCR; TCRdb keeps in-frame clones, though not all of them. The sample yields 150,000 or so clones, approximately 88% seen once. A word on this clone: Antigen: not known.

The sample in question was peripheral blood, obtained on day 0 of AZD1222 vaccination. The TCR originated in an adult in good health. This chain uses TRBV12-3 or TRBV12-4 with TRBJ1-4, with D hard to call. The CDR3 reads CASRRINEKLFF. DNA for the CDR3: TGTGCCAGCAGACGGATAAATGAAAAACTGTTTTTT.